This T cell receptor (beta chain) was identified in a study of cytomegalovirus exposure and HLA in healthy donors. The study, taken as a whole, reports: The authors enumerated some 160 TCR beta chains as linked to cytomegalovirus.

The length of the CDR3 is 15 residues. V was cut by 3 bases and J by 4 bases, with 13 bases left in between. The germline V gene has CDR1 KGHSH and CDR2 LQKENI. In regard to this clone: As yet, its antigen is unknown.

The PCR was carried out with 60 Vbeta primers and 13 Jbeta primers. TCRdb keeps only in-frame clones here, not all; method: immunoSEQ multiplex PCR. The sample shows 80,000 to 100,000 clones, 81% of them seen only once. The specimen sequenced was PBMCs. The chain couples TRBV18 to TRBJ1-5, with D perhaps matching TRBD1 (5 bases). The TCR was taken from a man aged 40-49 years in good health and CMV-seropositive. The CDR3 spells CASSPKGIGNQPQHF. The CDR3 DNA reads as TGTGCCAGCTCACCTAAGGGGATTGGGAATCAGCCCCAGCATTTT.